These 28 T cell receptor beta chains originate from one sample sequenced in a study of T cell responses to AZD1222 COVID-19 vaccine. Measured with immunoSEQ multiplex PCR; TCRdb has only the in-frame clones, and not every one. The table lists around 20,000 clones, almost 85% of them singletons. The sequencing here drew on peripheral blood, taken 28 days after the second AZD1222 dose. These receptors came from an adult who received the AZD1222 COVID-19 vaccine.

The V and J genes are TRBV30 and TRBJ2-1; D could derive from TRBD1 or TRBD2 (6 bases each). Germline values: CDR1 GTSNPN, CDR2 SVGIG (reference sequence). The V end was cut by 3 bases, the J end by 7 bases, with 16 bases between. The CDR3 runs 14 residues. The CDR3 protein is CAWRKGGAGNEQFF. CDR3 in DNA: TGTGCCTGGAGAAAGGGGGGAGCTGGGAATGAGCAGTTCTTC.

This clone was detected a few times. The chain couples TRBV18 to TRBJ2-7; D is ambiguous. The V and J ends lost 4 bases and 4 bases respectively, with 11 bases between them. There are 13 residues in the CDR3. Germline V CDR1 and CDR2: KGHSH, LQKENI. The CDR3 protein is CASSLGFSYEQYF. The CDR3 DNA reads TGTGCCAGCTCACTTGGCTTTTCTTACGAGCAGTACTTC.

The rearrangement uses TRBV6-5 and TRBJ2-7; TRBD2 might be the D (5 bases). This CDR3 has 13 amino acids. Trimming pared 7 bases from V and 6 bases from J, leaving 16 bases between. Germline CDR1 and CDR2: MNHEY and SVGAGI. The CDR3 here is CASTTGNRIEQYF. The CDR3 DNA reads TGTGCCAGCACCACCGGGAATCGCATCGAGCAGTACTTC.

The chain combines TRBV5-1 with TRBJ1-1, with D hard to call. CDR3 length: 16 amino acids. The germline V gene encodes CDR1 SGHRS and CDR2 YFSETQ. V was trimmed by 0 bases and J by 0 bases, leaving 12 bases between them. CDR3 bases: TGCGCCAGCAGCTTGGGGGCAGGTGAAATGAACACTGAAGCTTTCTTT. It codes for CASSLGAGEMNTEAFF.

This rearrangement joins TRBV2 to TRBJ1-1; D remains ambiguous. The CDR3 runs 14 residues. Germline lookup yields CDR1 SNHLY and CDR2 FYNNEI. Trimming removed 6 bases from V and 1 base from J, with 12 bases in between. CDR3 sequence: CASRVEVSNTEAFF. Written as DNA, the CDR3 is TGTGCCAGCAGAGTCGAAGTATCGAACACTGAAGCTTTCTTT.

The CDR3 nucleotides are TGTGCCAGCAGCTTAGCGCAGGGGACAGGGGGCGTCTATGGCTACACCTTC. Translated: CASSLAQGTGGVYGYTF. The V gene is TRBV7-2, the J gene TRBJ1-2; TRBD1 agrees at 12 bases. This CDR3 region has 17 residues. J gave up 4 bases and V 0 bases, and 6 bases lay outside the gene matches. The germline V gene encodes CDR1 SGHTA and CDR2 FQGNSA. The full variable domain, with the rest looked up from reference TRBV7-2 and TRBJ1-2, is GAGVSQSPSNKVTEKGKDVELRCDPISGHTALYWYRQSLGQGLEFLIYFQGNSAPDKSGLPSDRFSAERTGGSVSTLTIQRTQQEDSAVYLCASSLAQGTGGVYGYTFGSGTRLTVV.

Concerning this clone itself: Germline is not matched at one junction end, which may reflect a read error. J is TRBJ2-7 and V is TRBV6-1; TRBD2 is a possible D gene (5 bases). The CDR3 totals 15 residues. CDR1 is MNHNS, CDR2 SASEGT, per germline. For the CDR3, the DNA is TGTGCCAGCAGCGAAGGAAGGCTAGTGGCGGGCGAGCAGTACTTC. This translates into CASSEGRLVAGEQYF.

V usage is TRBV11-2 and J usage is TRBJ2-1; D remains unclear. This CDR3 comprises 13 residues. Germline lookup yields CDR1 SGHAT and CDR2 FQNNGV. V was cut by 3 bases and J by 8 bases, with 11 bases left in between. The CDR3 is CASSFPEPDEQFF. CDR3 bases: TGTGCCAGCAGCTTCCCAGAGCCCGATGAGCAGTTCTTC.

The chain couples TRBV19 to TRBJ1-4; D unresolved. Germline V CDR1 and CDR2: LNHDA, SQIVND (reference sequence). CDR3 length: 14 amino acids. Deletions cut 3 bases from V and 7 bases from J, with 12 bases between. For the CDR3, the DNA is TGTGCCAGTAGTATTGGCAGCTCCAGTGAAAAACTGTTTTTT. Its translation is CASSIGSSSEKLFF.

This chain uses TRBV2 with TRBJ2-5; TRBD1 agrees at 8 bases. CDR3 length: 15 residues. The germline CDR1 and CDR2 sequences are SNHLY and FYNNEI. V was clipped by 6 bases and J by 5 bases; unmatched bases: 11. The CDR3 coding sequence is TGTGCCAGCAGCGCCCGGACAGGGATAGGGGAGACCCAGTACTTC. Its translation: CASSARTGIGETQYF.

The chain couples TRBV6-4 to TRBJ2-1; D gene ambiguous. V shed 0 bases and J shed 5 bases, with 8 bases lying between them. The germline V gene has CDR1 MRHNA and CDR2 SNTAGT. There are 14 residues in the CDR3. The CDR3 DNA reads TGTGCCAGCAGTGACTCCACAGAAAACAATGAGCAGTTCTTC. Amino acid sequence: CASSDSTENNEQFF.

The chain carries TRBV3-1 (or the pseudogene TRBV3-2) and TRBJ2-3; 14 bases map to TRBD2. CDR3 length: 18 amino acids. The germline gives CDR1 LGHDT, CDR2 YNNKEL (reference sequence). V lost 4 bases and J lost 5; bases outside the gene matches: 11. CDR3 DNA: TGTGCCAGCAGCCCGAGAGAGGGACTAGCGGGGGCGGGAGATACGCAGTATTTT. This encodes CASSPREGLAGAGDTQYF.

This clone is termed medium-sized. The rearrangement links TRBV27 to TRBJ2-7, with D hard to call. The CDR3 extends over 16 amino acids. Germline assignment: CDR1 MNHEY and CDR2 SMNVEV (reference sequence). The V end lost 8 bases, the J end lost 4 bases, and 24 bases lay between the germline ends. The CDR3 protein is CASVSCRARRHYEQYF. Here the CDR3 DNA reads TGTGCCAGCGTTAGCTGTAGGGCTAGACGGCATTACGAGCAGTACTTC.

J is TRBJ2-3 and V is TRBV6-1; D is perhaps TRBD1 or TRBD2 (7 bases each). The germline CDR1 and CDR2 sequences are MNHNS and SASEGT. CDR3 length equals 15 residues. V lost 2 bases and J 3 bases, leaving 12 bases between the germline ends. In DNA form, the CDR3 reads TGTGCCAGCAGTGAAATGCAGGGGGGGACAGATACGCAGTATTTT. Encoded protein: CASSEMQGGTDTQYF.

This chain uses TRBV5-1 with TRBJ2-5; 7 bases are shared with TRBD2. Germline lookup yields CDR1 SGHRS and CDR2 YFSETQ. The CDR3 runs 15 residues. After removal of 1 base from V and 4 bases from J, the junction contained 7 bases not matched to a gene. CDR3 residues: CASSLTGGSRETQYF. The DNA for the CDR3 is TGCGCCAGCAGCTTGACGGGGGGTTCACGAGAGACCCAGTACTTC.

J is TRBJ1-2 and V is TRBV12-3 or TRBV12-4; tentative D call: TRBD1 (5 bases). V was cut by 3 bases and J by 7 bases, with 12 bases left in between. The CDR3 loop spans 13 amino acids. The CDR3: CASSFMGEGGYTF. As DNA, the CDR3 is TGTGCCAGCAGTTTTATGGGGGAAGGTGGCTACACCTTC.

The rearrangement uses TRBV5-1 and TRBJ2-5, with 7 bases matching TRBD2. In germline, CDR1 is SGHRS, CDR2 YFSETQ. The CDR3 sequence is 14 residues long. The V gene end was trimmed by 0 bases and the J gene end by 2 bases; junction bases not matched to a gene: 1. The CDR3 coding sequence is TGCGCCAGCAGCTTGGGGACTAGTCAAGAGACCCAGTACTTC. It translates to CASSLGTSQETQYF.

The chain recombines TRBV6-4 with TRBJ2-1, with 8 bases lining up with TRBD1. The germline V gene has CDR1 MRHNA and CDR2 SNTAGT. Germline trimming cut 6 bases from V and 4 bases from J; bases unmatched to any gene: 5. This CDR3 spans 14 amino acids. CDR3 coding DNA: TGTGCCAGCAGGCAGGGGGCGAATTACAATGAGCAGTTCTTC. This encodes CASRQGANYNEQFF.

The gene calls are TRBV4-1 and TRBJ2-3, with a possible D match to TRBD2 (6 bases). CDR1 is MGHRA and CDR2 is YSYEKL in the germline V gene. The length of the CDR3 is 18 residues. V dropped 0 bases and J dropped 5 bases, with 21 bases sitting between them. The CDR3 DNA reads TGCGCCAGCAGCCAAGAAAGGGTAGCGGTCAGAGGTCGAGATACGCAGTATTTT. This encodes CASSQERVAVRGRDTQYF.

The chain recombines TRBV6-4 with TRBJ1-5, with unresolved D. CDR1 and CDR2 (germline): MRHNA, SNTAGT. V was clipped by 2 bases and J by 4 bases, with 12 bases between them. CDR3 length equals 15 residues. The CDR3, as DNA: TGTGCCAGCAGTGACGTCAGTTTTTGGAATCAGCCCCAGCATTTT. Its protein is CASSDVSFWNQPQHF.

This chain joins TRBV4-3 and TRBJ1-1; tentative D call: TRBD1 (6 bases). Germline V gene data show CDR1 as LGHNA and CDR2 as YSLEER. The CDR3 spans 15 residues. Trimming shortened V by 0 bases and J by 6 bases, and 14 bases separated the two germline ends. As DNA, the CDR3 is TGCGCCAGCAGCCAAGATGTAGGGGGTAGGGCTGAAGCTTTCTTT. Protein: CASSQDVGGRAEAFF.

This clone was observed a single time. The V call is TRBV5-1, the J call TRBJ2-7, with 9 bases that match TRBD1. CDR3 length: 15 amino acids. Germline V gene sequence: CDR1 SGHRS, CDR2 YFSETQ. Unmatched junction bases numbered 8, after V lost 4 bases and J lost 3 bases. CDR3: CASSPRDRENYEQYF. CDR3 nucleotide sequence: TGCGCCAGCAGCCCCCGGGACAGGGAGAACTACGAGCAGTACTTC.

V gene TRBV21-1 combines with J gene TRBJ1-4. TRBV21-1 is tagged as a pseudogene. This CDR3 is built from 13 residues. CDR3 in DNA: TGTGCCAGCTATGAGGGAACTAATGAAAAACTGTTTTTT. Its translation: CASYEGTNEKLFF.

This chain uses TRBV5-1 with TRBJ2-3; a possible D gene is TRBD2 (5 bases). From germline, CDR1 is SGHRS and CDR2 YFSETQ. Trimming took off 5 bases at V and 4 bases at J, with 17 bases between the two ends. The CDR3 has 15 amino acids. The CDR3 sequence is CASRSLGMGSDTQYF. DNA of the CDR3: TGCGCCAGCAGGAGCCTCGGGATGGGATCAGATACGCAGTATTTT.

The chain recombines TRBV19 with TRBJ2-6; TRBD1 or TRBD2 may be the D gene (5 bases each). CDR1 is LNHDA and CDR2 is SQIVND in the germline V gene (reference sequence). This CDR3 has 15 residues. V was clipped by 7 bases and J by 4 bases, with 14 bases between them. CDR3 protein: CASISKGSGANVLTF. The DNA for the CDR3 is TGTGCCAGTATTAGTAAGGGGAGCGGGGCCAACGTCCTGACTTTC.

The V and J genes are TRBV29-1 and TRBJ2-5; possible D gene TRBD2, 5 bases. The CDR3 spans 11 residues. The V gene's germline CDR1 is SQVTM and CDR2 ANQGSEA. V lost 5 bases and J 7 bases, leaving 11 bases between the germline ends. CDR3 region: CSVSSGRTQYF. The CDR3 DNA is TGCAGCGTTTCGTCGGGGAGGACCCAGTACTTC.

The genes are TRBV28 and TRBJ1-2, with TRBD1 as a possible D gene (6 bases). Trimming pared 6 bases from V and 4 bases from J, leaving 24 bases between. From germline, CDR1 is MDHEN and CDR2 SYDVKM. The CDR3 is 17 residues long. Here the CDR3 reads CASSPLGAGESGYGYTF. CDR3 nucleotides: TGTGCCAGCAGCCCCCTAGGCGCAGGGGAGTCCGGCTATGGCTACACCTTC.

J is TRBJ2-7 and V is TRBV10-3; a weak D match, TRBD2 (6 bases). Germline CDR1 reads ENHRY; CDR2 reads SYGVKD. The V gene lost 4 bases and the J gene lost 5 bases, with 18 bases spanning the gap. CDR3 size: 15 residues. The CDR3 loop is CAISAPGTPKDEQYF. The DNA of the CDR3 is TGTGCCATCAGTGCACCCGGGACTCCTAAGGACGAGCAGTACTTC.